This T cell receptor beta chain was profiled in a study of regulatory T cells. Points from the study as a whole: Patient CD8+ T cells trended nonsignificantly toward lower Shannon entropy than control CD8+ cells.

To note about this clone: What it binds is unknown.

Every patient with CD3G deficiency had evidence of autoimmunity. At testing, patients were 2 to 39 years old, with reduced naive and increased memory T-cell proportions. The primer mix had 52 TRBV and 13 TRBJ primers. Some clones are missing from TCRdb's copy, which holds only in-frame ones; the method was immunoSEQ multiplex PCR. The sample carries roughly 10,000 clones, approximately 80% recorded once. The CDR3 has 14 residues. Germline CDR1 is SEHNR and CDR2 is FQNEAQ (reference sequence). Trimming shortened V by 1 base and J by 6 bases, and 10 bases separated the two germline ends. The TCR was taken from a person aged 18 to 30 with CD3G deficiency. What was sequenced was CD8+ T cells sorted from blood. The V call is TRBV7-9, the J call TRBJ2-1, with D perhaps matching TRBD1 (5 bases). In nucleotides, the CDR3 is TGTGCCAGCAGCTTAGGCGGACATCTCAATGAGCAGTTCTTC. This gives the protein CASSLGGHLNEQFF.